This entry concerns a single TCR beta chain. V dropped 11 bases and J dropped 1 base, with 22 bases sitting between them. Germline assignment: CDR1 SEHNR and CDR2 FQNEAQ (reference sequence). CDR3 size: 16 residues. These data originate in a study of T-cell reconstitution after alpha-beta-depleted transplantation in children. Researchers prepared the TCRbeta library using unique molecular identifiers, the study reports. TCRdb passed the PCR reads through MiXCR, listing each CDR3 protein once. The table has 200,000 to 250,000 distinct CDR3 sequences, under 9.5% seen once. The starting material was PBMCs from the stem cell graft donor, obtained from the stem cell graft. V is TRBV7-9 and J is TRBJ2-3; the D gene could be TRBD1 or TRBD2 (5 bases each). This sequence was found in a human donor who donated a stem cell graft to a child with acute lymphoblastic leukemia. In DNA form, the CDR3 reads TGTGCCCAGTTTGAAAGTGGGGGTTTGGGCACAGATACGCAGTATTTT. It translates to CAQFESGGLGTDTQYF.